The 8 T cell receptor beta chains below come from one sample, sequenced in a study of cytomegalovirus exposure and HLA in healthy donors. Primers for the PCR totalled 60 Vbeta and 13 Jbeta. The protocol was immunoSEQ multiplex PCR, while the TCRdb copy is restricted to in-frame clones and leaves out a portion. The table has about 140,000 clones, over 60% seen once. The sample was PBMCs. Receptors were obtained from a female donor in good health and CMV-seronegative.

The genes are TRBV28 and TRBJ1-5, with D unclear. CDR1 is MDHEN, CDR2 SYDVKM, per germline. V lost 2 bases, J lost 3 bases, and 8 bases lay in between. The CDR3 consists of 14 residues. CDR3 DNA: TGTGCCAGCAGTTTAGAGAATTTCAATCAGCCCCAGCATTTT. It specifies CASSLENFNQPQHF.

The genes are TRBV6-6 and TRBJ1-5; D is possibly TRBD1 (5 bases). This CDR3 is 15 amino acids long. Trimming took off 5 bases at V and 2 bases at J, with 13 bases between the two ends. CDR1 MNHNY and CDR2 SVGAGI come from the germline V gene (reference sequence). The DNA of the CDR3 is TGTGCCAGCAGTAGGGGTACCCTGGGCAATCAGCCCCAGCATTTT. It yields the protein CASSRGTLGNQPQHF.

The chain couples TRBV6-4 to TRBJ2-1, with a possible D match to TRBD2 (7 bases). The CDR3 runs 16 residues. Germline lookup yields CDR1 MRHNA and CDR2 SNTAGT. Between the trimmed V and J ends, which lost 2 bases and 10 bases, there was a span of 21 bases. CDR3 bases: TGTGCCAGCAGTGACAGATGGCAGGGGACCGGGGGGGAGCAGTTCTTC. This codes for CASSDRWQGTGGEQFF.

This rearrangement joins TRBV10-3 to TRBJ1-1, with D tentatively TRBD1 (6 bases). Germline loops: CDR1 ENHRY, CDR2 SYGVKD. Trimming took off 5 bases at V and 1 base at J, with 14 bases between the two ends. The length of the CDR3 is 15 residues. The CDR3 protein is CAISKTGQQNTEAFF. The CDR3 DNA is TGTGCCATCAGTAAGACCGGACAGCAGAACACTGAAGCTTTCTTT.

The chain joins TRBV13 to TRBJ2-7; 7 bases match TRBD1. J lost 5 bases, V lost 0 bases, and 7 bases had no gene match. The germline CDR1 and CDR2 sequences are PRHDT and FYEKMQ (reference sequence). CDR3 length: 15 amino acids. The CDR3 region has the DNA TGTGCCAGCAGCTTAGGGCGACAGGGTGTGGACGAGCAGTACTTC. This gives the protein CASSLGRQGVDEQYF.

This clone was observed a handful of times. The J gene is TRBJ1-1, the V gene TRBV7-9; 7 bases line up with TRBD1. The CDR3 extends over 12 amino acids. V was pared by 4 bases and J by 5 bases, with 1 base of the junction left unmatched. Germline-derived CDR1 and CDR2 are SEHNR and FQNEAQ (reference sequence). This CDR3 is CASSSTGTEAFF. As DNA, the CDR3 is TGTGCCAGCAGCTCGACAGGGACTGAAGCTTTCTTT.

This rearrangement joins TRBV7-8 to TRBJ1-2; possibly TRBD1 for D (5 bases). V shed 4 bases and J shed 0 bases, with 9 bases lying between them. Germline V CDR1 and CDR2: SGHVS, FQNEAQ. The CDR3 is made up of 14 amino acids. The CDR3 loop is CASSSRVPNYGYTF. The CDR3 nucleotides read TGTGCCAGCAGCTCCAGGGTTCCTAACTATGGCTACACCTTC.

The chain has TRBV2 and TRBJ2-2; TRBD1 matches 7 bases. Germline assignment: CDR1 SNHLY and CDR2 FYNNEI. Unmatched junction bases numbered 12, after V lost 7 bases and J lost 10 bases. The CDR3 is 14 residues long. The CDR3, as DNA: TGTGCCAGCACCCGAGGCGAGGGGGCTGAGGAGCTGTTTTTT. Amino acids: CASTRGEGAEELFF.